This TCR beta chain was identified in a study of OX40 agonist ivuxolimab in advanced cancers. Study-level information: In this cohort, patients received ivuxolimab, an agonistic anti-OX40 (CD134) antibody.

Findings of the study overall: The mean number of expanded clones was higher in CD8+ T cells than in CD4+.

Individuals having autoimmune disease history or systemic immunosuppression were not enrolled. The study sampled blood at baseline, cycle 4 day 1, and cycle 7 day 1. On this clone: Its target is not known.

Per germline, CDR1 MDHEN and CDR2 SYDVKM. The CDR3 is 14 amino acids. Trimming stripped 1 base from V and 1 base from J, with 7 bases between. Assay used: immunoSEQ multiplex PCR; TCRdb lists only in-frame clones, some missing. The data show 75,000 to 100,000 clones, roughly nine tenths seen once. The clonotype originates from an adult with an advanced solid tumor such as melanoma, head and neck, liver or kidney cancer. This sample comprised CD4+ or CD8+ T cells sorted from blood, obtained in a trial of the OX40 agonist ivuxolimab. The chain joins TRBV28 to TRBJ2-5; no firm D call. The CDR3 nucleotides are TGTGCCAGCAGTTTATATAACACCCAAGAGACCCAGTACTTC. Amino acid sequence: CASSLYNTQETQYF.